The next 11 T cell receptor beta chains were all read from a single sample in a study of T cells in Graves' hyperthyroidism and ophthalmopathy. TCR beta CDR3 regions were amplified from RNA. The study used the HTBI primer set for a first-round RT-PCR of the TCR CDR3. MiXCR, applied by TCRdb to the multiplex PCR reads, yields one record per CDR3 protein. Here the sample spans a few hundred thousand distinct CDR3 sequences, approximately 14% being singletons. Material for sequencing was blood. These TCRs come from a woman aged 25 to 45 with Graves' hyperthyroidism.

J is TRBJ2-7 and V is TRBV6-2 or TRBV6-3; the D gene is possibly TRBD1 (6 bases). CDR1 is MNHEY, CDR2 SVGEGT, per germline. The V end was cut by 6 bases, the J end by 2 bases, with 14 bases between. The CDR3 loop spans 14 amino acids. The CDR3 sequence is CASREPGVTYEQYF. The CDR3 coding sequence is TGTGCCAGCAGAGAACCAGGGGTAACCTACGAGCAGTACTTC.

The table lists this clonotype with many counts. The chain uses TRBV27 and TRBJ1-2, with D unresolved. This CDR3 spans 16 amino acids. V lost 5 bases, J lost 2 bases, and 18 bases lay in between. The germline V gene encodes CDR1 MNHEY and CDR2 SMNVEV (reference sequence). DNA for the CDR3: TGTGCCAGCAGTCCTAAACCCCAGACACTCAACTATGGCTACACCTTC. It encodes CASSPKPQTLNYGYTF.

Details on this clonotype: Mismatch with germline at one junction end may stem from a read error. The CDR3 here is CASSLVGGELYSYTF. In nucleotides, the CDR3 is TGTGCCAGCAGTTTAGTAGGGGGCGAACTCTATAGCTACACCTTC. The chain uses TRBV12-3 or TRBV12-4 and TRBJ1-2, with TRBD1 matching over 7 bases. The CDR3 is made up of 15 amino acids.

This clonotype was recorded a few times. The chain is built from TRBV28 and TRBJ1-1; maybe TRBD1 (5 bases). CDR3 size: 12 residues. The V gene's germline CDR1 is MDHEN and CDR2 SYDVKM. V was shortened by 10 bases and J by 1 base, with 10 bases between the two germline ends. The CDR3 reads CATREGNTEAFF. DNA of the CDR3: TGTGCCACCAGGGAGGGGAACACTGAAGCTTTCTTT.

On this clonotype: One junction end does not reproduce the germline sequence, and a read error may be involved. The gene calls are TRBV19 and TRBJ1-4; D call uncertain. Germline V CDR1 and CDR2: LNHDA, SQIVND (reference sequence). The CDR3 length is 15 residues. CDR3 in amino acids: CASSPQVWANGKLFF. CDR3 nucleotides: TGTGCCAGTAGTCCTCAGGTCTGGGCTAATGGAAAACTGTTTTTT.

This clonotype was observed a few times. This CDR3 is CAINPGTSGPELFF. CDR3 bases: TGTGCCATCAATCCCGGGACTAGCGGCCCGGAGCTGTTTTTT. The rearrangement uses TRBV10-3 and TRBJ2-2, with TRBD2 identical over 11 bases. The CDR3 extends over 14 amino acids. V lost 7 bases to trimming and J lost 10 bases; unmatched junction nucleotides: 8. Germline assignment: CDR1 ENHRY and CDR2 SYGVKD.

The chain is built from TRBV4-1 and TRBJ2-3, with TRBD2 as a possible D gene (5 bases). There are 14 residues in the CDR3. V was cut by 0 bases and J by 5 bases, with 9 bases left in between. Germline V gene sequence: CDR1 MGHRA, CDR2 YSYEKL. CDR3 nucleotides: TGCGCCAGCAGCCAAGACCGGGCGGGAGATACGCAGTATTTT. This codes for CASSQDRAGDTQYF.

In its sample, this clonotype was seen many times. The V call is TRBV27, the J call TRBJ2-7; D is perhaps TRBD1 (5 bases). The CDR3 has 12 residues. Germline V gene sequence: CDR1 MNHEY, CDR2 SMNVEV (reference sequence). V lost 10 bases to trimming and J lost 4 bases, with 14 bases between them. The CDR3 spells CATSRDSYEQYF. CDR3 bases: TGTGCCACCTCCAGGGATTCTTACGAGCAGTACTTC.

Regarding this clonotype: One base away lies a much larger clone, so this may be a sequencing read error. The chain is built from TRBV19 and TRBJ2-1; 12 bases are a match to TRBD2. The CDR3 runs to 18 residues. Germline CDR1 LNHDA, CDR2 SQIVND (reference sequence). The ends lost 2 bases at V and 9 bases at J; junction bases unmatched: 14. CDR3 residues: CASSITGLRTSGMGEQFF. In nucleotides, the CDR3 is TGTGCCAGTAGTATAACAGGATTAAGGACTAGCGGGATGGGTGAGCAGTTCTTC.

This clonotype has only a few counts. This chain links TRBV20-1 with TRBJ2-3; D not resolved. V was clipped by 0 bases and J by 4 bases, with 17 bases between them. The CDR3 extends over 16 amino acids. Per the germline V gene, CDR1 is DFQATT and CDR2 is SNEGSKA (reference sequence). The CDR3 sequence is CSARDFNKFRSDTQYF. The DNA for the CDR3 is TGCAGTGCTAGAGATTTTAACAAGTTTCGATCAGATACGCAGTATTTT.

DNA of the CDR3: TGCGCCAGCAGCCAATTAGGTCCAAGGCAGTACAATGAGCAGTTCTTC. The encoded protein is CASSQLGPRQYNEQFF. The chain combines TRBV4-1 with TRBJ2-1; D unclear. V was clipped by 2 bases and J by 4 bases, with 15 bases between them. The CDR3 loop spans 16 amino acids. Germline V gene lookup returns CDR1 MGHRA and CDR2 YSYEKL.